One sample yielded the 17 T cell receptor beta chains listed below, sequenced in a study of spatial heterogeneity in lung cancer. Study findings and constraints: In tumors, expanded intratumoral alpha and beta TCR counts tracked mutation counts.

Their specific antigens are unknown. Documented time point: sample taken at primary tumor resection. Using its own MiXCR run on the 5' RACE reads, TCRdb lists one record per CDR3 protein. This table holds 14,000 or so distinct CDR3 sequences, 4% to 5% found once. The material was lung tumor tissue, obtained at surgery. The receptors originated from a female donor with early-stage non-small cell lung cancer.

This clonotype was observed at least ten times. This sequence joins TRBV7-8 and TRBJ2-5; the match to TRBD2 covers 8 bases. Per germline, CDR1 SGHVS and CDR2 FQNEAQ. V shed 1 base and J 3 bases; nucleotides not matched to a gene: 1. The CDR3 is made up of 14 amino acids. The CDR3 here is CASSLELAEETQYF. CDR3 coding DNA: TGTGCCAGCAGCTTAGAACTAGCGGAAGAGACCCAGTACTTC.

There are many counts of this clonotype. This chain uses TRBV4-3 with TRBJ1-5, with D hard to call. The CDR3 length is 13 residues. Germline V gives CDR1 LGHNA, CDR2 YSLEER. Trimming pared 3 bases from V and 14 bases from J, leaving 17 bases between. The CDR3 DNA reads TGCGCCAGCAGCCAGGAATACTGGGAGATCAAGCATTTT. Translation: CASSQEYWEIKHF.

This clonotype has more than one count but fewer than ten. The chain joins TRBV6-2 or TRBV6-3 to TRBJ1-5; no clear D gene. Germline V gene sequence: CDR1 MNHEY, CDR2 SVGEGT. The CDR3 is 20 amino acids. The V end lost 2 bases, the J end lost 0 bases, and 23 bases lay between the germline ends. The chain's CDR3 is CASSYLRSEDSAYSNQPQHF. The CDR3 region has the DNA TGTGCCAGCAGTTACCTTCGGTCGGAGGACTCAGCTTATAGCAATCAGCCCCAGCATTTT.

At least ten counts were recorded for this clonotype. This chain links TRBV29-1 with TRBJ1-1; the D is unclear. Germline loops: CDR1 SQVTM, CDR2 ANQGSEA. This CDR3 spans 12 amino acids. V lost 4 bases and J 5 bases, leaving 11 bases between the germline ends. The CDR3 bases are TGCAGCGTTGGGGAAGGGTGGACTGAAGCTTTCTTT. It codes for CSVGEGWTEAFF.

Ten or more counts support this clonotype. DNA of the CDR3: TGTGCCAGCAGCACCGGGACAGTCAGGGGCTACACCTTC. Translation gives CASSTGTVRGYTF. The rearrangement uses TRBV6-5 and TRBJ1-2, with TRBD1 matching over 7 bases. This CDR3 contains 13 residues. V lost 6 bases, J lost 8 bases, and 9 bases stayed unmatched. Germline CDR1 is MNHEY and CDR2 is SVGAGI.

This clonotype was counted many times. The chain uses TRBV5-5 and TRBJ2-7; D perhaps matches TRBD1 (5 bases). The germline gives CDR1 SGHKS, CDR2 YYEKEE (reference sequence). The CDR3 contains 13 residues. Trimming stripped 6 bases from V and 3 bases from J, with 13 bases between. DNA for the CDR3: TGTGCCAGCACCTGGGGCATCTACTACGAGCAGTACTTC. Amino acid sequence: CASTWGIYYEQYF.

This clonotype came up once. One base away lies a much larger clone, so this may be a sequencing read error. The CDR3 sequence: CASNGGIINTEAFF. The CDR3, as DNA: TGTGCCAGCAATGGGGGGATAATCAACACTGAAGCTTTCTTT. V usage is TRBV27 and J usage is TRBJ1-1; D might be TRBD1 (5 bases). This CDR3 region has 14 residues. The ends were cut back, 7 bases at V and 2 bases at J, with 14 bases in the middle. Germline CDR1 and CDR2: MNHEY and SMNVEV (reference sequence).

In its sample, this clonotype was seen many times. In DNA, the CDR3 is TGTGCCAGTATAGTAGCGCTAGCGGGGGCCCGAGGAGATACGCAGTATTTT. It yields the protein CASIVALAGARGDTQYF. The chain is built from TRBV19 and TRBJ2-3; 10 positions match TRBD2. The V gene's germline CDR1 is LNHDA and CDR2 SQIVND (reference sequence). The CDR3 length is 17 residues. With V trimmed by 7 bases and J by 5 bases, 15 bases remained unmatched.

In this sample, this clonotype turned up many times. The chain couples TRBV6-6 to TRBJ2-5; TRBD1 is a possible D gene (6 bases). Germline CDR1 reads MNHNY; CDR2 reads SVGAGI (reference sequence). The CDR3 has 15 residues. V lost 4 bases, J lost 0 bases, and 12 bases lay in between. CDR3 sequence (DNA): TGTGCCAGCAGTTCTCTCGGGGACAACCAAGAGACCCAGTACTTC. Its translation: CASSSLGDNQETQYF.

This clonotype was seen ten or more times. The V gene is TRBV18, the J gene TRBJ2-7, with 9 bases matching TRBD2. The ends lost 3 bases at V and 3 bases at J; junction bases unmatched: 3. The CDR3 is 14 amino acids. The germline CDR1 and CDR2 sequences are KGHSH and LQKENI. CDR3 loop: CASSPGLANYEQYF. The DNA for the CDR3 is TGTGCCAGCTCACCGGGACTAGCAAACTACGAGCAGTACTTC.

Many counts were recorded for this clonotype. V and J are TRBV18 and TRBJ2-3; 10 nucleotides agree with TRBD1. Germline trimming cut 3 bases from V and 3 bases from J; bases unmatched to any gene: 3. The CDR3 sequence is 15 residues long. CDR1 and CDR2 (germline): KGHSH, LQKENI. This chain's CDR3 is CASSPGQGTTDTQYF. Here the CDR3 DNA reads TGTGCCAGCTCACCGGGACAGGGGACGACAGATACGCAGTATTTT.

In its sample, this clonotype was seen many times. At one end the junction does not follow the germline gene, possibly because of a read error. The V and J genes are TRBV5-5 and TRBJ2-1; possible D gene TRBD2, 6 bases. The CDR3 covers 14 residues. Germline CDR1 and CDR2: SGHKS and YYEKEE (reference sequence). The CDR3 nucleotides read TGTGCCAGCAGCCCGATGGGACTGTACAATGAACAGTTCTTC. It is translated as CASSPMGLYNEQFF.

This clonotype came up many times. The genes are TRBV7-2 and TRBJ2-3; 10 bases align to TRBD2. V shed 1 base, J shed 1 base, and the junction held 2 bases outside the gene matches. This CDR3 spans 16 amino acids. Germline lookup yields CDR1 SGHTA and CDR2 FQGNSA. The CDR3 region is CASSLVGLAGTDTQYF. The CDR3 DNA follows: TGTGCCAGCAGCTTAGTCGGACTAGCGGGCACAGATACGCAGTATTTT. Together with reference TRBV7-2 and TRBJ2-3, the CDR3 gives the full variable domain: GAGVSQSPSNKVTEKGKDVELRCDPISGHTALYWYRQSLGQGLEFLIYFQGNSAPDKSGLPSDRFSAERTGGSVSTLTIQRTQQEDSAVYLCASSLVGLAGTDTQYFGPGTRLTVL.

Comments on this clonotype: At one end, the junction sequence differs from germline, possibly due to a read error. The V call is TRBV7-9, the J call TRBJ2-7; D gene uncertain. The length of the CDR3 is 11 residues. From germline, CDR1 is SEHNR and CDR2 FQNEAQ (reference sequence). The CDR3 protein is CVSSPKEVQYF. The CDR3 DNA reads TGTGTCAGCAGCCCAAAAGAAGTACAGTACTTC.

This clonotype has only a few counts. This may arise from a read error, as a much more abundant clone is one base away. The CDR3 DNA follows: TGTGCCAGCAGCCTTGGGACTAGTAGAGAGACCCGGTACTTC. It translates to CASSLGTSRETRYF. The rearrangement links TRBV7-6 to TRBJ2-5; 8 nucleotides align to TRBD2. The germline CDR1 and CDR2 sequences are SGHVS and FNYEAQ. The CDR3 consists of 14 residues.

This clonotype was seen ten or more times. The chain recombines TRBV5-6 with TRBJ1-2, with D possibly TRBD1 on 6 matching bases. This CDR3 region has 15 residues. Looked up from germline, CDR1 is SGHDT and CDR2 is YYEEEE. The CDR3 bases are TGTGCGAGCGAAGGGGGAGCAGCGACTAACTATGGCTACACCTTC. Amino acids: CASEGGAATNYGYTF.

This clonotype was observed at least ten times. The chain has TRBV3-2 and TRBJ1-6. TRBV3-2 is a recognized pseudogene. The CDR3 sequence is 17 residues long. CDR3 bases: TGTGCCAGCAGCCAAAAACCCTGGCGGGACTATAATTCACCCCTCCACTTT. Encoded protein: CASSQKPWRDYNSPLHF.